One T cell receptor (beta chain) is described in this entry. Enrolled through a virtual design, the participants were between 18 and 89 years of age and came from around 25 US areas. These data are taken from a study of blood T cell repertoires in COVID-19. In the study overall: Recovery meant two consecutive negative NP/OP PCR tests, professional clearance, or resolved symptoms. Samples representing acute and convalescent COVID-19 were sourced from the United States, Italy and Spain.

TCRdb's table, derived via immunoSEQ multiplex PCR, lists solely in-frame clones and lacks some. Here the sample spans about 270,000 clones, more than 75% being singletons. Germline V gene sequence: CDR1 LGHNA, CDR2 YNFKEQ. This CDR3 region has 14 residues. V was clipped by 1 base and J by 6 bases; unmatched bases: 3. The sequenced sample consisted of PBMCs or T cells enriched from blood (not recorded which). The J gene is TRBJ2-1, the V gene TRBV4-2, with 7 bases matching TRBD2. The TCR sequence derives from a woman aged 55-69 years in a cohort exposed to, infected with or recovered from COVID-19 (not recorded which). DNA for the CDR3: TGTGCCAGCAGCCAAGGAGCGGGGCTCAATGAGCAGTTCTTC. Its translation: CASSQGAGLNEQFF.